This T cell receptor (beta chain) derives from a study of blood T cell repertoires in COVID-19. Study-level information: Collection of acute and convalescent COVID-19 samples took place in the United States, Italy and Spain.

The CDR3 consists of 16 residues. V shed 4 bases and J shed 5 bases, with 18 bases lying between them. Sequencing was performed with immunoSEQ multiplex PCR; in TCRdb, only in-frame clones are kept and a portion is missing. The repertoire holds just under 85,000 clones, with 83% as singletons. This chain uses TRBV5-3 with TRBJ1-4, with a tentative D call TRBD1 (5 bases). TRBV5-3 is identified as an open reading frame with a role that is uncertain. The sequencing sample was made of peripheral blood. This clonotype originated in a woman at least 80 years old with acute or convalescent COVID-19. CDR3 nucleotide sequence: TGTGCCAGAAGCACCCGTCGGGCGGGGACCAATGAAAAACTGTTTTTT. Its translation: CARSTRRAGTNEKLFF.